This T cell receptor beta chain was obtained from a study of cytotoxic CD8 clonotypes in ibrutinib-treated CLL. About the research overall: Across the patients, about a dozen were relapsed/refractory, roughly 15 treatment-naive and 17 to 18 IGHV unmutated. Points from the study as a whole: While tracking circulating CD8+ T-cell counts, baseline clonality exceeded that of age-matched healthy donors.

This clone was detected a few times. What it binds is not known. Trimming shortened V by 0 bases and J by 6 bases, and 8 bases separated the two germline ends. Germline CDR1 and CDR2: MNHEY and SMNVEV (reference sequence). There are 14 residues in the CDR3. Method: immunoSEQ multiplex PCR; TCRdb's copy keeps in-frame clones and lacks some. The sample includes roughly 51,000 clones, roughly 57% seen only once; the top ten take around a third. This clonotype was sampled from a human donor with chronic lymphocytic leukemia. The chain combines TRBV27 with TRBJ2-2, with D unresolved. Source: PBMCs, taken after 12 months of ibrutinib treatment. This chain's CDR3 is CASSLSMVAGELFF. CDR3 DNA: TGTGCCAGCAGTTTATCGATGGTGGCCGGGGAGCTGTTTTTT.